This passage covers 4 T cell receptor beta chains from one sample sequenced in a study of blood T cell repertoires in COVID-19. Generated by immunoSEQ multiplex PCR, the TCRdb table keeps only in-frame clones and is missing some. The data contain around 60,000 clones, approximately 83% of them singletons. The sequenced material came from peripheral blood. The receptors stem from a human donor in a cohort sampled during active COVID-19.

V usage is TRBV6-5 and J usage is TRBJ1-5; 7 bases line up with TRBD1. This CDR3 has 16 amino acids. The junction had 6 bases not matched to a gene; V was cut back by 0 bases and J by 4 bases. Germline-derived CDR1 and CDR2 are MNHEY and SVGAGI. The CDR3 region has the DNA TGTGCCAGCAGTTACTCCCACAGGGGCTCAAATCAGCCCCAGCATTTT. Translating gives CASSYSHRGSNQPQHF.

This clone showed up just once. The chain employs TRBV7-8 and TRBJ2-7, with D possibly TRBD1 on 6 matching bases. Germline V lookup: CDR1 SGHVS, CDR2 FQNEAQ. The CDR3 runs to 16 residues. V gave up 5 bases and J gave up 5 bases, with 22 bases separating them. The CDR3 bases are TGTGCCAGCAGCACCAAGACAGGCTCGCTGAGGAACGAGCAGTACTTC. Its translation: CASSTKTGSLRNEQYF. Together with reference TRBV7-8 and TRBJ2-7, the CDR3 gives the full variable domain: GAGVSQSPRYKVAKRGQDVALRCDPISGHVSLFWYQQALGQGPEFLTYFQNEAQLDKSGLPSDRFFAERPEGSVSTLKIQRTQQEDSAVYLCASSTKTGSLRNEQYFGPGTRLTVT.

This clone was seen only once. The chain carries TRBV28 and TRBJ2-1; TRBD2 aligns across 8 bases. The CDR3 extends over 16 amino acids. Germline assignment: CDR1 MDHEN and CDR2 SYDVKM. With V trimmed by 5 bases and J by 5 bases, 11 bases remained unmatched. The CDR3 DNA is TGTGCCAGCAGTCCTGCAGTAGCGGGACTACACAATGAGCAGTTCTTC. Its translation: CASSPAVAGLHNEQFF.

The chain joins TRBV11-2 to TRBJ2-1, with D perhaps TRBD1 (6 bases). Looked up from germline, CDR1 is SGHAT and CDR2 is FQNNGV. V lost 5 bases to trimming and J lost 3 bases, with 17 bases between them. The CDR3 spans 16 residues. In nucleotides, the CDR3 is TGTGCCAGCAGCCCGCGACAGGAGCCGTTCTACAATGAGCAGTTCTTC. This translates into CASSPRQEPFYNEQFF.